The entry that follows covers one T cell receptor (beta chain) sequence. Its antigen is as yet unknown. Survey level was the resolution at which the v3.0 immunoSEQ assay ran. Clones were read by immunoSEQ multiplex PCR, and TCRdb kept only the in-frame ones, dropping some. Among about 18,000 clones, 91% were seen once, and the ten largest hold about 9.6%. The sample is drawn from a study of long-term antiretroviral therapy in people with HIV. Overall study results and limits: The data indicate that diversity increased after ART but remained below transplant donor controls.

CDR3 length equals 12 residues. The V end lost 4 bases, the J end lost 10 bases, and 14 bases lay between the germline ends. Germline loops: CDR1 SGHRS, CDR2 YFSETQ. The chain carries TRBV5-1 and TRBJ1-1; possibly TRBD1 for D (5 bases). Material: unsorted PBMCs, obtained 3 years after starting antiretroviral therapy. The source is a man in his fifties or sixties with HIV. The CDR3 is CASSPGGERAFF. CDR3 coding DNA: TGCGCCAGCAGCCCGGGGGGGGAGAGAGCTTTCTTT.